This T cell receptor beta chain emerged from a study of T cell repertoires in cytomegalovirus infection. For the study at large: Indications came from public TCR beta signatures; they pointed to CMV infection and to a matching HLA type. Overall study results and limits: What dominated the ex vivo response were HLA-C-restricted CMV-specific TCR beta clonotypes. Cumulative frequency of public TCR beta families picked out carriers of CMV plus the relevant HLA.

The trim removed 5 bases at V and 6 bases at J, leaving 11 bases unmatched. Germline values: CDR1 SGHNT, CDR2 YENEEA. The CDR3 covers 16 residues. From the reads, TCRdb called clonotypes with MiXCR, one entry per CDR3 protein. Here the sample spans fewer than 700,000 distinct CDR3 sequences, approximately 24% being singletons. Of note for this clonotype: Its specificity is not known.

The clonotype was recovered from a human donor in good health (CMV status not recorded). Some clones in this sample may be carry-over from other donors' samples. Specimen: CD8+ T cells from PBMCs. This sequence joins TRBV11-3 and TRBJ2-2, with TRBD1 identical over 8 bases. The CDR3 nucleotides are TGTGCCAGCAGCCCCGGACAGGGAATGGAGGCCGGGGAGCTGTTTTTT. As protein: CASSPGQGMEAGELFF.